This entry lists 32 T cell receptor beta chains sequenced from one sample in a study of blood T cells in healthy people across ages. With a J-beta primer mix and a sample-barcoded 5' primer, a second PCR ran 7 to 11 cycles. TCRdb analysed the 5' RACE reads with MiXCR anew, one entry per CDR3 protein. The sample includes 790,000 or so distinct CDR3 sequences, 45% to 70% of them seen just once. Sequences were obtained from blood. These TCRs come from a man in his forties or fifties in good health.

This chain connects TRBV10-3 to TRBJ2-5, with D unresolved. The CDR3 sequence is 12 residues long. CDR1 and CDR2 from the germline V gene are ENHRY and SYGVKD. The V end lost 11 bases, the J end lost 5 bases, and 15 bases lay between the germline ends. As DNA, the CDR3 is TGTGCCGCGCAGTCGGGCCCGGAGACCCAGTACTTC. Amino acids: CAAQSGPETQYF.

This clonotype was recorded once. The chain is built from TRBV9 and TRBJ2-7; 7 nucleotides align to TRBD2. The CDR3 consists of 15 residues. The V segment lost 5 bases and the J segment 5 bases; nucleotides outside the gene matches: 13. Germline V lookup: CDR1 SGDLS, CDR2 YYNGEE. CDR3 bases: TGTGCCAGCAGGTTGGAGGGCGGGGGTATGAACGAGCAGTACTTC. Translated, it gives CASRLEGGGMNEQYF.

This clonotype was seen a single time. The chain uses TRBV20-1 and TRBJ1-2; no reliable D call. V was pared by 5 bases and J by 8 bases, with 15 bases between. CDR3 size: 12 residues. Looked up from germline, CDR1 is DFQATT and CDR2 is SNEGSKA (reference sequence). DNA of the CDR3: TGCAGTGCTGGCGGGGATCTTGAGGGCTACACCTTC. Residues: CSAGGDLEGYTF.

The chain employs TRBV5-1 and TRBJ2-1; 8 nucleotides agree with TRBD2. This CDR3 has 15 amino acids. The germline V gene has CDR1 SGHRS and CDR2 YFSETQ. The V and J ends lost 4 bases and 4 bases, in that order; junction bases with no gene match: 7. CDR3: CASSPGGGRYNEQFF. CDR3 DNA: TGCGCCAGCAGCCCGGGCGGGGGGAGATACAATGAGCAGTTCTTC.

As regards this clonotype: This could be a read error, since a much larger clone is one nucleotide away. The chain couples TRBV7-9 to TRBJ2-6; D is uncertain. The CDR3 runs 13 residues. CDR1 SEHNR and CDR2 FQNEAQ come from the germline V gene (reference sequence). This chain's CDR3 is CTSSLDGANVLTF. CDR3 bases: TGTACCAGCAGCCTTGACGGGGCCAACGTCCTGACTTTC.

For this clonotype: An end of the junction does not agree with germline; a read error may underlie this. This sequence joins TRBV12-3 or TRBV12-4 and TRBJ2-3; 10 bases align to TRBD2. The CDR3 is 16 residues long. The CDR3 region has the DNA TGTGCCGGCAGGGCCCGTGGGCCTAGCGGGGGAGATACGCAGTATTTT. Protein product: CAGRARGPSGGDTQYF.

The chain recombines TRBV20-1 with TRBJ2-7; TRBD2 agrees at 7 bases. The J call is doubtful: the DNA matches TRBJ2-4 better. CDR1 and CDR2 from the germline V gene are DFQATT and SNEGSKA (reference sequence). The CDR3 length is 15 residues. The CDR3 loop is CSARDRGEGENIQYF. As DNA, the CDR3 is TGCAGTGCTAGAGATCGGGGGGAAGGAGAAAACATTCAGTACTTC.

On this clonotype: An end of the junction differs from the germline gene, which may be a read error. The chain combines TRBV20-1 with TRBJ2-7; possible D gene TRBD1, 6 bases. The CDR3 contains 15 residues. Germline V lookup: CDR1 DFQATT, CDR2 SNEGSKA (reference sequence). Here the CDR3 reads CSARGEQGPSYEQYF. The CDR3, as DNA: TGTAGTGCTAGAGGTGAACAGGGCCCATCCTACGAGCAGTACTTC.

In nucleotides, the CDR3 is TGTGCCAGCGGTAGACAGGGAGGGGATGAAAAACTGTTTTTT. Translation gives CASGRQGGDEKLFF. The chain has TRBV3-1 and TRBJ1-4; the match to TRBD1 covers 7 bases. Per the germline V gene, CDR1 is LGHDT and CDR2 is YNNKEL (reference sequence). V lost 8 bases and J lost 6; bases outside the gene matches: 9. The CDR3 is made up of 14 amino acids.

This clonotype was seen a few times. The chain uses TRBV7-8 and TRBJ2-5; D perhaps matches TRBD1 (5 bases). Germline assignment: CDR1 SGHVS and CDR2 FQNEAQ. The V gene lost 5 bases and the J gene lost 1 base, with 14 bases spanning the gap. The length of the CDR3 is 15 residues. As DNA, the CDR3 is TGTGCCAGCAGCGTAACAGGAACCCCCCAAGAGACCCAGTACTTC. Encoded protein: CASSVTGTPQETQYF.

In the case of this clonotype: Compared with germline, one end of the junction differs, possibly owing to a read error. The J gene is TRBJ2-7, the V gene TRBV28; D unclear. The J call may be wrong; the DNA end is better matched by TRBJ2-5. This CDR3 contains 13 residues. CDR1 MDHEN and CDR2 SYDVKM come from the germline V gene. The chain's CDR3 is CANSSPPQETQYF. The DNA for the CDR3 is TGTGCCAACAGTAGTCCTCCCCAAGAGACCCAGTACTTC.

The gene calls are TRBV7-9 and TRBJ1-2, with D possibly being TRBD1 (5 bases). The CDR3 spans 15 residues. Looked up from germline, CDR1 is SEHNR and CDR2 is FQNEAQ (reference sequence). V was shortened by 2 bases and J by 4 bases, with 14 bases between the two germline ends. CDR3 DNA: TGTGCCAGCAGCTTAAGAGGGGACCTCCTCTATGGCTACACCTTC. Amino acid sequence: CASSLRGDLLYGYTF.

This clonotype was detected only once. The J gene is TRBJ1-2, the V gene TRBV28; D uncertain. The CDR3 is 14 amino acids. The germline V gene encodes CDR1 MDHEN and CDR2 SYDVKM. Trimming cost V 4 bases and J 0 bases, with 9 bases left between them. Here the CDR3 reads CASSSGPANYGYTF. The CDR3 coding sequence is TGTGCCAGCAGTTCCGGACCCGCTAACTATGGCTACACCTTC.

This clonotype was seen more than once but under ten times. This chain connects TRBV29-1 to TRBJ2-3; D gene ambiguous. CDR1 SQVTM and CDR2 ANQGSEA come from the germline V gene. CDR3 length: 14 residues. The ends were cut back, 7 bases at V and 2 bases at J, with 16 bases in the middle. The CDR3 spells CSAEGRKNTDTQYF. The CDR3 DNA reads TGCAGCGCCGAAGGTAGGAAGAACACAGATACGCAGTATTTT.

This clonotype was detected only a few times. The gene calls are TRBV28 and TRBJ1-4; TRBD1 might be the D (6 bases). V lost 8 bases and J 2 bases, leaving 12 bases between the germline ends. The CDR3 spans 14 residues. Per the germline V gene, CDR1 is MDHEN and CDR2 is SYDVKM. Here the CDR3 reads CASFGGWTNEKLFF. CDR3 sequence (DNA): TGTGCCAGCTTCGGGGGCTGGACTAATGAAAAACTGTTTTTT.

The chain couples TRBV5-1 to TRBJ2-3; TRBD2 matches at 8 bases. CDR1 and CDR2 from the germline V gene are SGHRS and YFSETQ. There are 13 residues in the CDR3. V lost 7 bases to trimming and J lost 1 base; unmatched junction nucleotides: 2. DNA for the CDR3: TGCGCCAGCTTACTAGCGGGCACAGATACGCAGTATTTT. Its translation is CASLLAGTDTQYF.

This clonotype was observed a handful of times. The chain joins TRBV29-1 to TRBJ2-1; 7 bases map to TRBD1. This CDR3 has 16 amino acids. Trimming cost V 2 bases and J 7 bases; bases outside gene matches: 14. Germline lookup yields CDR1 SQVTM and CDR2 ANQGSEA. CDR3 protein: CSVEQTRDRQRNEQFF. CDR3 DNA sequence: TGCAGCGTTGAACAAACCCGGGACAGACAAAGAAATGAGCAGTTCTTC.

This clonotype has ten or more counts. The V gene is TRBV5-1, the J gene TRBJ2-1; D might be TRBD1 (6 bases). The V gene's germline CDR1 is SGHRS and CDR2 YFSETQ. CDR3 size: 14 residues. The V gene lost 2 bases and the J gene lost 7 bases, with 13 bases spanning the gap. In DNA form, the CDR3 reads TGCGCCAGCAGCTTCGGACAGCAGACAAATGAGCAGTTCTTC. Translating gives CASSFGQQTNEQFF. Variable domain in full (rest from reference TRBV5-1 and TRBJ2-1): KAGVTQTPRYLIKTRGQQVTLSCSPISGHRSVSWYQQTPGQGLQFLFEYFSETQRNKGNFPGRFSGRQFSNSRSEMNVSTLELGDSALYLCASSFGQQTNEQFFGPGTRLTVL.

DNA for the CDR3: TGTGCCAGCAGTCGGACAGATAATCGCAATCAGCCCCAGCATTTT. Amino acid sequence: CASSRTDNRNQPQHF. This sequence joins TRBV28 and TRBJ1-5; perhaps TRBD1 as D (6 bases). Trimming took 5 bases from V and 2 from J, leaving 13 bases between them. Germline CDR1 is MDHEN and CDR2 is SYDVKM. There are 15 residues in the CDR3.

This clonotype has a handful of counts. CDR3 bases: TGCAGCGAAATGAGCGGGCTCAGCTACAATGAGCAGTTCTTC. Its translation is CSEMSGLSYNEQFF. The rearrangement joins TRBV29-1 to TRBJ2-1, with D possibly being TRBD2 (6 bases). With 7 bases removed from V and 3 bases from J, the gap between germline ends came to 16 bases. The CDR3 totals 14 residues. The germline gives CDR1 SQVTM, CDR2 ANQGSEA.

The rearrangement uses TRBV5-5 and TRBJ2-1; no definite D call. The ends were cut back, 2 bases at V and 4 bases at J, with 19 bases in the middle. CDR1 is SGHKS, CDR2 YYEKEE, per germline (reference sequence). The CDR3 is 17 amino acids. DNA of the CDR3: TGTGCCAGCAGCTTCGGGTCGACGGTAGAGAGGTACAATGAGCAGTTCTTC. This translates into CASSFGSTVERYNEQFF.

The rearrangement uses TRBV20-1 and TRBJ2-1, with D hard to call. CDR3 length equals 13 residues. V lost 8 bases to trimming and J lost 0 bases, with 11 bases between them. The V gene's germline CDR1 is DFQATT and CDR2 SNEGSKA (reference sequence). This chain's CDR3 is CSPETSSYNEQFF. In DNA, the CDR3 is TGCAGTCCGGAGACCAGCTCCTACAATGAGCAGTTCTTC.

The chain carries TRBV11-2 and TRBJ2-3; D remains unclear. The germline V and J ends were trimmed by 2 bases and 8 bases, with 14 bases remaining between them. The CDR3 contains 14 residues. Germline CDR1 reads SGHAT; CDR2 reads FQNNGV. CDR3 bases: TGTGCCAGCAGCTTAAGCTTAGCTGGGCCTACGCAGTATTTT. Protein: CASSLSLAGPTQYF.

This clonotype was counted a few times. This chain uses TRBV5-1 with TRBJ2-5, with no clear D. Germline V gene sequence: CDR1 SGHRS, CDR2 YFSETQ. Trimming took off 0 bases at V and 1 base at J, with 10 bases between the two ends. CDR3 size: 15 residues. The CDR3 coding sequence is TGCGCCAGCAGCTTGGGGACCGACGTCCAAGAGACCCAGTACTTC. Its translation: CASSLGTDVQETQYF.

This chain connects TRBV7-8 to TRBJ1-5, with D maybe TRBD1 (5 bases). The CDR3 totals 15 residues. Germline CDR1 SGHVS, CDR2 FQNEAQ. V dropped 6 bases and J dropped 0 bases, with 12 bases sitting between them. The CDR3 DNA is TGTGCCAGCAGAAAACAGGAGAGTAGCAATCAGCCCCAGCATTTT. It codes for CASRKQESSNQPQHF.

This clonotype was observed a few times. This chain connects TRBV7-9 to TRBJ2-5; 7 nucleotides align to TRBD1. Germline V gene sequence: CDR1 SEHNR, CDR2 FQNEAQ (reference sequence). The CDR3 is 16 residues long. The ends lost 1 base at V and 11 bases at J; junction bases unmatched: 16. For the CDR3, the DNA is TGTGCCAGCAGCTTAGGAGGGGGCGTCGGAGGCCATGAGCAGTACTTC. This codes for CASSLGGGVGGHEQYF.

The CDR3 DNA reads as TGTGCCAGCAGTTCTTCAGGACTAGCGGGAGTAGGGACCCAGTACTTC. It specifies CASSSSGLAGVGTQYF. V gene TRBV6-6 combines with J gene TRBJ2-7; 13 bases agree with TRBD2. The tail of the sequence fits TRBJ2-5 better, so the J call may be wrong. CDR1 and CDR2 (germline): MNHNY, SVGAGI (reference sequence). The CDR3 length is 16 residues.

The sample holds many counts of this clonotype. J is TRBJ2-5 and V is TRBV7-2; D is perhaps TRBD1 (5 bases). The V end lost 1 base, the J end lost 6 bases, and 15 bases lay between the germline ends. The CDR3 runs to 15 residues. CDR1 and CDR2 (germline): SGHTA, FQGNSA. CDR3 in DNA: TGTGCCAGCAGCTTAGAAGGACATGCGTGGAAGACCCAGTACTTC. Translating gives CASSLEGHAWKTQYF. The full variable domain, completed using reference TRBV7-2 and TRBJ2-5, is GAGVSQSPSNKVTEKGKDVELRCDPISGHTALYWYRQSLGQGLEFLIYFQGNSAPDKSGLPSDRFSAERTGGSVSTLTIQRTQQEDSAVYLCASSLEGHAWKTQYFGPGTRLLVL.

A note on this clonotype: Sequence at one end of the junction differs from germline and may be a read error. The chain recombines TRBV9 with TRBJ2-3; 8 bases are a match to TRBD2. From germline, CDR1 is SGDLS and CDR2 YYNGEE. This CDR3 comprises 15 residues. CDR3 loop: CAGSARGGLTDTQYF. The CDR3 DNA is TGTGCCGGCAGCGCCCGGGGGGGCCTCACAGATACGCAGTATTTT.

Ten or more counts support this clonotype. The CDR3 DNA is TGTGCCAGCAGCTTATATGAGGGCGGTACGCAGTATTTT. Amino acids: CASSLYEGGTQYF. V usage is TRBV7-2 and J usage is TRBJ2-3; a possible D gene is TRBD2 (5 bases). Germline V lookup: CDR1 SGHTA, CDR2 FQGNSA. The V end was cut by 2 bases, the J end by 8 bases, with 11 bases between. The CDR3 sequence is 13 residues long.

The CDR3 nucleotides read TGTGCCAGCAGCTTCGGACAGGGTCTCGCGGAGACCCAGTACTTC. Its translation is CASSFGQGLAETQYF. The rearrangement links TRBV7-9 to TRBJ2-5, with 8 positions matching TRBD1. The CDR3 loop spans 15 amino acids. Germline V CDR1 and CDR2: SEHNR, FQNEAQ (reference sequence). J gave up 5 bases and V 3 bases, and 8 bases lay outside the gene matches.

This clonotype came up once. The CDR3 DNA sequence: TGTGCCAGTAAGGGTGAAAAACTGTTTTTT. Its translation is CASKGEKLFF. The chain recombines TRBV19 with TRBJ1-4, with D hard to call. The ends were cut back, 7 bases at V and 7 bases at J, with 4 bases in the middle. Germline CDR1 is LNHDA and CDR2 is SQIVND (reference sequence). The CDR3 runs 10 residues.